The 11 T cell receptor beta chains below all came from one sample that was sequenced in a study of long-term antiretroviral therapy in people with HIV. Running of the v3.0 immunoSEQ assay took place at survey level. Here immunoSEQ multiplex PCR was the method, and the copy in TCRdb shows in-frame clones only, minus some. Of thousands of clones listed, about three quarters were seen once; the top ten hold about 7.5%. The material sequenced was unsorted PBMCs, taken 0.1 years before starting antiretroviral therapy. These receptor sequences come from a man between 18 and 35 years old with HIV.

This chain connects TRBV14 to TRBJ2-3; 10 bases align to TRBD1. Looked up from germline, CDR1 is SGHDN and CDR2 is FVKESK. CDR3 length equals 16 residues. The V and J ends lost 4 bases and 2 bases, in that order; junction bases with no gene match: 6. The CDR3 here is CASSPGQGRDTDTQYF. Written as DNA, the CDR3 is TGTGCCAGCAGCCCGGGACAGGGGAGGGACACAGATACGCAGTATTTT.

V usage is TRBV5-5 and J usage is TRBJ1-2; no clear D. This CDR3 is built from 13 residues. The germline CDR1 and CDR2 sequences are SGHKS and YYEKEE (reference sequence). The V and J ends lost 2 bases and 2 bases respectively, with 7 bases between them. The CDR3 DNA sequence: TGTGCCAGCAGCTTCCCGGACAACTATGGCTACACCTTC. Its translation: CASSFPDNYGYTF.

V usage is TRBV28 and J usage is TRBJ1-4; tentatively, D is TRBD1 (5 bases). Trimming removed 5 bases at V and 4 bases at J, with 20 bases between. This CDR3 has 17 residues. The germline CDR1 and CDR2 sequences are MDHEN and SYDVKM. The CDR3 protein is CASSKSGTTALNEKLFF. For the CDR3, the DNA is TGTGCCAGCAGTAAATCCGGGACGACTGCTCTTAATGAAAAACTGTTTTTT.

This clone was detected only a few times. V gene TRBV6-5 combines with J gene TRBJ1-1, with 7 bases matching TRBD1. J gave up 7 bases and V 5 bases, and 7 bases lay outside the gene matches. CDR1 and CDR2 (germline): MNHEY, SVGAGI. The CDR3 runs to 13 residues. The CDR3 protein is CASSGGTAHEAFF. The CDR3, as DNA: TGTGCCAGCAGTGGCGGGACAGCTCATGAAGCTTTCTTT.

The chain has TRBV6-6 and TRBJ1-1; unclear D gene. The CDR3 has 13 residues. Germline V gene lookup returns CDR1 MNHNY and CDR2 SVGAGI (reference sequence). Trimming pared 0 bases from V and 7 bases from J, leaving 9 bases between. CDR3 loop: CASSYSPGREAFF. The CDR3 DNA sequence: TGTGCCAGCAGTTACTCCCCAGGCCGTGAAGCTTTCTTT.

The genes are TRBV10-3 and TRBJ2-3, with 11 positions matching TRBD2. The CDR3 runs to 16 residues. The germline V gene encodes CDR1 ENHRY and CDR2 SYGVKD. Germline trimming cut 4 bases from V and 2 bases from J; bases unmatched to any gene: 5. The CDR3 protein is CAISGASGGTTDTQYF. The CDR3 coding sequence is TGTGCCATCAGTGGGGCTAGCGGGGGGACCACAGATACGCAGTATTTT.

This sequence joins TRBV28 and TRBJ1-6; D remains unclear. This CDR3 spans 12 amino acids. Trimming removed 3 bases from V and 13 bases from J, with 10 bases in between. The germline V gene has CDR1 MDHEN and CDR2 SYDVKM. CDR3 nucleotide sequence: TGTGCCAGCAGTTTTCTTCGGACCCCCCTCCACTTT. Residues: CASSFLRTPLHF. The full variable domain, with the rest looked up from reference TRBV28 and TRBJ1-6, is DVKVTQSSRYLVKRTGEKVFLECVQDMDHENMFWYRQDPGLGLRLIYFSYDVKMKEKGDIPEGYSVSREKKERFSLILESASTNQTSMYLCASSFLRTPLHFGNGTRLTVT.

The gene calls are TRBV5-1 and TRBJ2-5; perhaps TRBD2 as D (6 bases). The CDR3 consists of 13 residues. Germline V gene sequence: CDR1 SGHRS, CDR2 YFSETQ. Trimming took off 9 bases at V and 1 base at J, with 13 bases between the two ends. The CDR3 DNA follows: TGCGCCACGAAATATAGCGGCCAAGAGACCCAGTACTTC. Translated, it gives CATKYSGQETQYF.

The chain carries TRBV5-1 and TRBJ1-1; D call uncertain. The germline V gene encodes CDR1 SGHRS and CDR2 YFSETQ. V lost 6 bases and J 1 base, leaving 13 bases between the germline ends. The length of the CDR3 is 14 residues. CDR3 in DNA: TGCGCCAGCACAGTGGGGAGATCGAACACTGAAGCTTTCTTT. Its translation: CASTVGRSNTEAFF.

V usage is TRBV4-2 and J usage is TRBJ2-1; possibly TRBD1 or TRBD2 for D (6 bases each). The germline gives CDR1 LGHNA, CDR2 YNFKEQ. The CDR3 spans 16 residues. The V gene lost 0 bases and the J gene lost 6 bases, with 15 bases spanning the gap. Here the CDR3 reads CASSQEGKGGINEQFF. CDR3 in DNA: TGTGCCAGCAGCCAAGAGGGCAAGGGGGGAATCAATGAGCAGTTCTTC.

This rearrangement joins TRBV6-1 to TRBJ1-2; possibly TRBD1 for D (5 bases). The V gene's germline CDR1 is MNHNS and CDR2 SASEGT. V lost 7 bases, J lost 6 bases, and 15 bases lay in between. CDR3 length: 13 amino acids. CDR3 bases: TGTGCCAGCACGCGGGACGTCATACATGGCTACACCTTC. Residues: CASTRDVIHGYTF.